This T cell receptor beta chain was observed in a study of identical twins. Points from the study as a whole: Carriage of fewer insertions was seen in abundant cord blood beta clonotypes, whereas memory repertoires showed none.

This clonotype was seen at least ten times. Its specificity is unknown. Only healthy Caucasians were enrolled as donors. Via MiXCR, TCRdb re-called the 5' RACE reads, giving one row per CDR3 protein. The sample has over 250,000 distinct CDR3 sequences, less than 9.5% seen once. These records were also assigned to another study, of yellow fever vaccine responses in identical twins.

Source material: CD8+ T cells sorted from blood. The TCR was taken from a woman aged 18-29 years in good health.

The CDR3 region is CASSRDNLQETQYF. The DNA of the CDR3 is TGTGCCAGCAGCCGGGACAACCTACAAGAGACCCAGTACTTC. The rearrangement links TRBV4-2 to TRBJ2-5, with a tentative D call TRBD1 (6 bases). The CDR3 totals 14 residues. The V gene lost 4 bases and the J gene lost 2 bases, with 11 bases spanning the gap. Germline V lookup: CDR1 LGHNA, CDR2 YNFKEQ.